This entry lists 28 T cell receptor beta chains sequenced from one sample in a study of cytomegalovirus exposure and HLA in healthy donors. PCR used 60 Vbeta primers and 13 Jbeta primers. Sequenced by immunoSEQ multiplex PCR; TCRdb stores in-frame clones only, minus some. The table records about 150,000 clones, around 79% of them present only once. The material sequenced was PBMCs. These receptors were collected from a man aged 40-50 years in good health and CMV-seropositive.

The chain is built from TRBV2 and TRBJ2-7, with a weak D call TRBD1 (6 bases). The V and J ends lost 4 bases and 3 bases respectively, with 10 bases between them. The germline V gene has CDR1 SNHLY and CDR2 FYNNEI. The CDR3 is 13 residues long. The CDR3 nucleotides are TGTGCCAGCAGTGTGGACAGTTACTACGAGCAGTACTTC. Residues: CASSVDSYYEQYF.

The J gene is TRBJ2-3, the V gene TRBV7-8; 13 bases are a match to TRBD2. V was pared by 6 bases and J by 7 bases, with 10 bases of the junction left unmatched. Germline V gives CDR1 SGHVS, CDR2 FQNEAQ. The CDR3 consists of 16 residues. The CDR3 is CASRLTGTSGIYTQYF. For the CDR3, the DNA is TGTGCCAGCAGGTTAACCGGGACTAGCGGGATCTATACGCAGTATTTT.

The chain links TRBV4-2 to TRBJ1-2; TRBD1 is a possible D gene (5 bases). CDR3 length: 14 residues. Trimming removed 0 bases at V and 6 bases at J, with 11 bases between. In germline, CDR1 is LGHNA, CDR2 YNFKEQ. The CDR3 region has the DNA TGTGCCAGCAGCCAAGATCAGGGCAGGGATGGCTACACCTTC. Its translation: CASSQDQGRDGYTF.

The chain is built from TRBV5-1 and TRBJ2-1; no clear D gene. The CDR3 covers 13 residues. CDR1 SGHRS and CDR2 YFSETQ come from the germline V gene. The germline V and J ends were trimmed by 1 base and 5 bases, with 7 bases remaining between them. The CDR3 here is CASSLNTDNEQFF. CDR3 coding DNA: TGCGCCAGCAGCTTGAATACAGACAATGAGCAGTTCTTC.

V is TRBV18 and J is TRBJ1-1; D may be TRBD1 (5 bases). With 2 bases removed from V and 8 bases from J, the gap between germline ends came to 15 bases. In germline, CDR1 is KGHSH, CDR2 LQKENI. The CDR3 covers 14 residues. The CDR3 spells CASSPKQVRSEAFF. CDR3 in DNA: TGTGCCAGCTCACCAAAACAGGTACGGTCGGAAGCTTTCTTT.

This chain joins TRBV14 and TRBJ1-6; D unresolved. V dropped 3 bases and J dropped 6 bases, with 18 bases sitting between them. CDR3 length equals 17 residues. The germline V gene encodes CDR1 SGHDN and CDR2 FVKESK. The CDR3 bases are TGTGCCAGCAGCCAGAGGATGTCGGGCCGGGGTAATTCACCCCTCCACTTT. It translates to CASSQRMSGRGNSPLHF.

This sequence joins TRBV7-9 and TRBJ1-1; 7 bases fit TRBD1. This CDR3 spans 15 amino acids. J was trimmed by 3 bases and V by 0 bases; bases with no gene match: 4. Germline CDR1 and CDR2: SEHNR and FQNEAQ (reference sequence). CDR3 sequence reads: CASSLAGRGDTEAFF. DNA for the CDR3: TGTGCCAGCAGCTTAGCAGGCAGGGGGGACACTGAAGCTTTCTTT.

The chain recombines TRBV5-1 with TRBJ2-3; D unclear. The CDR3 totals 11 residues. Germline CDR1 and CDR2: SGHRS and YFSETQ. The germline V and J ends were trimmed by 5 bases and 3 bases, with 4 bases remaining between them. CDR3 coding DNA: TGCGCCAGCAGAGAGACAGATACGCAGTATTTT. Translation: CASRETDTQYF.

The chain combines TRBV27 with TRBJ1-1; D may be TRBD1 (5 bases). Per the germline V gene, CDR1 is MNHEY and CDR2 is SMNVEV (reference sequence). Trimming stripped 4 bases from V and 3 bases from J, with 12 bases between. This CDR3 is built from 14 residues. In DNA form, the CDR3 reads TGTGCCAGCAGTTCGGACGGAGGGGACACTGAAGCTTTCTTT. Translating it yields CASSSDGGDTEAFF.

Only a few counts were recorded for this clone. This sequence joins TRBV6-6 and TRBJ2-3, with 8 bases aligning to TRBD2. This CDR3 comprises 16 residues. J gave up 0 bases and V 2 bases, and 4 bases lay outside the gene matches. Germline V gene sequence: CDR1 MNHNY, CDR2 SVGAGI (reference sequence). CDR3 bases: TGTGCCAGCAGTTACGGGGTAGCGGGAAGCACAGATACGCAGTATTTT. Its translation: CASSYGVAGSTDTQYF.

DNA for the CDR3: TGCGCCAGCAGCCAAGACCCTCTGGGACTAGAATACGAGCAGTACTTC. Amino acid sequence: CASSQDPLGLEYEQYF. The chain uses TRBV4-1 and TRBJ2-7, with TRBD2 matching over 8 bases. CDR1 MGHRA and CDR2 YSYEKL come from the germline V gene. V trimming: 0 bases; J trimming: 4 bases; junction bases outside the gene matches: 8. The CDR3 contains 16 residues.

This clone was found once. This sequence joins TRBV5-5 and TRBJ1-4; D may be TRBD1 (6 bases). Per the germline V gene, CDR1 is SGHKS and CDR2 is YYEKEE (reference sequence). The CDR3 sequence is 12 residues long. V lost 4 bases and J 12 bases, leaving 13 bases between the germline ends. The CDR3 DNA follows: TGTGCCAGCAGCCTTTCGACAGGTGAACTGTTTTTT. Translating it yields CASSLSTGELFF.

The chain uses TRBV27 and TRBJ2-5; 7 bases align to TRBD1. This CDR3 is built from 14 residues. Germline V gives CDR1 MNHEY, CDR2 SMNVEV (reference sequence). With V trimmed by 3 bases and J by 2 bases, 3 bases remained unmatched. The CDR3 DNA follows: TGTGCCAGCAGTTTCGGCAGGGGGCAAGAGACCCAGTACTTC. It specifies CASSFGRGQETQYF.

This rearrangement joins TRBV6-1 to TRBJ2-5, with D maybe TRBD2 (5 bases). The CDR3 sequence is 13 residues long. The V gene's germline CDR1 is MNHNS and CDR2 SASEGT. V dropped 6 bases and J dropped 2 bases, with 10 bases sitting between them. The CDR3 DNA is TGTGCCAGCAGCATACTAGGGCAAGAGACCCAGTACTTC. Residues: CASSILGQETQYF.

V gene TRBV27 combines with J gene TRBJ2-2; D not resolved. Germline V lookup: CDR1 MNHEY, CDR2 SMNVEV (reference sequence). This CDR3 comprises 15 residues. Trimming took off 3 bases at V and 0 bases at J, with 8 bases between the two ends. This chain's CDR3 is CASSLISTNTGELFF. DNA of the CDR3: TGTGCCAGCAGTTTGATATCTACGAACACCGGGGAGCTGTTTTTT.

The rearrangement links TRBV5-1 to TRBJ2-7; a possible D gene is TRBD2 (5 bases). The CDR3 runs to 14 residues. Germline V gives CDR1 SGHRS, CDR2 YFSETQ. V was pared by 0 bases and J by 7 bases, with 14 bases between. CDR3 nucleotides: TGCGCCAGCAGCTTGGTTGGGCAGGAGGAAGAGCAGTACTTC. Translated: CASSLVGQEEEQYF.

This clone was recorded once. The V call is TRBV7-9, the J call TRBJ1-1; D possibly corresponds to TRBD1 (6 bases). CDR1 SEHNR and CDR2 FQNEAQ come from the germline V gene (reference sequence). The CDR3 spans 14 residues. V shed 4 bases and J shed 4 bases, with 13 bases lying between them. The CDR3 DNA is TGTGCCAGCAGCTCACAGGGAGGGAGCACTGAAGCTTTCTTT. Amino acid sequence: CASSSQGGSTEAFF.

The chain joins TRBV30 to TRBJ2-1; tentative D call: TRBD2 (7 bases). The CDR3 contains 14 residues. V was clipped by 2 bases and J by 6 bases, with 14 bases between them. Germline values: CDR1 GTSNPN, CDR2 SVGIG (reference sequence). CDR3 sequence: CAWSRGGLGNEQFF. The DNA for the CDR3 is TGTGCCTGGAGTAGGGGGGGTCTGGGCAATGAGCAGTTCTTC.

This clone was seen more than once but under ten times. The genes are TRBV27 and TRBJ2-1; 10 bases map to TRBD2. The CDR3 contains 15 residues. Per germline, CDR1 MNHEY and CDR2 SMNVEV (reference sequence). Germline trimming cut 2 bases from V and 9 bases from J; bases unmatched to any gene: 7. The CDR3 region has the DNA TGTGCCAGCAGTTTACTCCTAGCGGGAGCGAGTGAGCAGTTCTTC. Protein: CASSLLLAGASEQFF.

This clone was detected once. The chain couples TRBV12-5 to TRBJ1-2, with D perhaps TRBD1 (5 bases). Germline V CDR1 and CDR2: LGHNT, FRNRAP. Trimming left V 2 bases short and J 8 bases short, with 24 bases between. The CDR3 is 17 residues long. The chain's CDR3 is CASGLSRLGGGRKGYTF. The CDR3, as DNA: TGTGCTAGTGGTTTGTCAAGACTAGGCGGGGGGAGGAAAGGCTACACCTTC.

This chain joins TRBV4-1 and TRBJ2-1; the match to TRBD2 covers 7 bases. The ends lost 4 bases at V and 1 base at J; junction bases unmatched: 10. The CDR3 is 17 amino acids. CDR1 is MGHRA, CDR2 YSYEKL, per germline. DNA for the CDR3: TGCGCCAGCAGCCCGCCTCCGCGGGAGATATCCTACAATGAGCAGTTCTTC. Translated, it gives CASSPPPREISYNEQFF.

This clone was counted only a few times. CDR3 protein: CSVVRQGNTIYF. Written as DNA, the CDR3 is TGCAGCGTGGTGAGACAGGGAAACACCATATATTTT. The rearrangement joins TRBV29-1 to TRBJ1-3; D is possibly TRBD1 (5 bases). This CDR3 region has 12 residues. Trimming shortened V by 6 bases and J by 4 bases, and 10 bases separated the two germline ends. Germline V gives CDR1 SQVTM, CDR2 ANQGSEA.

J is TRBJ2-5 and V is TRBV29-1; 9 bases match TRBD2. Trimming removed 0 bases from V and 10 bases from J; junction bases left unmatched: 15. Germline loops: CDR1 SQVTM, CDR2 ANQGSEA. The CDR3 spans 16 residues. CDR3 DNA sequence: TGCAGCGTTGAAGATCCCGGACTAGCGCAGACTACGAGCCAGTACTTC. Translated, it gives CSVEDPGLAQTTSQYF.

The chain is built from TRBV6-5 and TRBJ2-7; 12 bases match TRBD1. Trimming at V came to 1 base and at J to 7 bases, leaving 5 bases not matched to a gene. The CDR3 extends over 15 amino acids. Germline values: CDR1 MNHEY, CDR2 SVGAGI. CDR3 nucleotide sequence: TGTGCCAGCAGTTACTTGGGACAGGGGGCAGGAGAGCAGTACTTC. It encodes CASSYLGQGAGEQYF.

This clone was counted only a few times. The gene calls are TRBV7-9 and TRBJ2-5, with 7 bases that match TRBD2. Trimming took 6 bases from V and 4 from J; bases not matched to a gene: 8. CDR1 is SEHNR and CDR2 is FQNEAQ in the germline V gene (reference sequence). The CDR3 spans 14 residues. As DNA, the CDR3 is TGTGCCAGCAGAACTAGCGTCTTAGGAGAGACCCAGTACTTC. Amino acid sequence: CASRTSVLGETQYF.

The chain carries TRBV19 and TRBJ2-7; D uncertain. This CDR3 is 15 amino acids long. V shed 4 bases and J shed 0 bases, with 13 bases lying between them. Germline loops: CDR1 LNHDA, CDR2 SQIVND (reference sequence). Here the CDR3 reads CASSKIRTGSYEQYF. CDR3 in DNA: TGTGCCAGTAGTAAAATAAGAACGGGCTCCTACGAGCAGTACTTC.

The V call is TRBV5-1, the J call TRBJ1-2; D uncertain. The CDR3 runs to 14 residues. Trimming took 0 bases from V and 7 from J, leaving 13 bases between them. Germline lookup yields CDR1 SGHRS and CDR2 YFSETQ. The CDR3 spells CASSLGQDTGGYTF. The CDR3 DNA reads TGCGCCAGCAGCTTGGGGCAGGATACCGGTGGCTACACCTTC.

V and J are TRBV28 and TRBJ2-3, with a tentative D call TRBD2 (6 bases). The CDR3 is 11 residues long. Trimming removed 3 bases at V and 12 bases at J, with 10 bases between. Germline CDR1 and CDR2: MDHEN and SYDVKM. For the CDR3, the DNA is TGTGCCAGCAGTTTCGCACTAGCCCAGTATTTT. This sequence encodes CASSFALAQYF.